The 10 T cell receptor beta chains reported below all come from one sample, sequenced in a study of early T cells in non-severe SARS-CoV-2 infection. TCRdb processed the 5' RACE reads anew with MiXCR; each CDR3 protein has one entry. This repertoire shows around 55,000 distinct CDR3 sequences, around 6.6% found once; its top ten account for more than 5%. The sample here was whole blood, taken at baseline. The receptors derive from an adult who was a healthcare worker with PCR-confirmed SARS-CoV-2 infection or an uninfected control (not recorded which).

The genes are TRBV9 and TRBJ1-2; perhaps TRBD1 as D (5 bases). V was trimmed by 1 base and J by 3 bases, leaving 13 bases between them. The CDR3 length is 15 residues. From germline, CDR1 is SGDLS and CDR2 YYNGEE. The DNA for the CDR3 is TGTGCCAGCAGCGTATATCGGACACAGCACTATGGCTACACCTTC. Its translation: CASSVYRTQHYGYTF.

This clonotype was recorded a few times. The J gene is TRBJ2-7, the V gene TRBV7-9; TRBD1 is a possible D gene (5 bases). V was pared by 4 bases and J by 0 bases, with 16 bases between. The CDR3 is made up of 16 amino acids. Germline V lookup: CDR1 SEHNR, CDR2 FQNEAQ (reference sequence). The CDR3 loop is CASSYGEAQGSYEQYF. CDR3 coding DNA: TGTGCCAGCAGCTACGGAGAGGCGCAGGGCTCCTACGAGCAGTACTTC.

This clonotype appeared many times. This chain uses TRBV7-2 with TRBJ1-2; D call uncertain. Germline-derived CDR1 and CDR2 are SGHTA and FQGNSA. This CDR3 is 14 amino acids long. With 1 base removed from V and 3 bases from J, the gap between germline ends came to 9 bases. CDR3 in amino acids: CASSLGPTHYGYTF. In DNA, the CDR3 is TGTGCCAGCAGCTTAGGTCCCACGCACTATGGCTACACCTTC. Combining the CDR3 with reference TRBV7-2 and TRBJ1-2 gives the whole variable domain GAGVSQSPSNKVTEKGKDVELRCDPISGHTALYWYRQSLGQGLEFLIYFQGNSAPDKSGLPSDRFSAERTGGSVSTLTIQRTQQEDSAVYLCASSLGPTHYGYTFGSGTRLTVV.

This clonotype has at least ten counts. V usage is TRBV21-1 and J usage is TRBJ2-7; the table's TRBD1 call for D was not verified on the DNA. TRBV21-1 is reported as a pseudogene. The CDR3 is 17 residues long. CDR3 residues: CASSKVPPLLSSYEQYF. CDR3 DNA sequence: TGTGCCAGCAGCAAAGTCCCACCCCTTCTTAGCTCCTACGAGCAGTACTTC.

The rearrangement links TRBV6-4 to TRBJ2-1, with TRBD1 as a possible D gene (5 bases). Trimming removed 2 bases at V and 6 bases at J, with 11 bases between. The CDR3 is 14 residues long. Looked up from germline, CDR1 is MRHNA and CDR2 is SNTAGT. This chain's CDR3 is CASSDRGGFNEQFF. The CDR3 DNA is TGTGCCAGCAGTGACAGGGGTGGTTTCAATGAGCAGTTCTTC.

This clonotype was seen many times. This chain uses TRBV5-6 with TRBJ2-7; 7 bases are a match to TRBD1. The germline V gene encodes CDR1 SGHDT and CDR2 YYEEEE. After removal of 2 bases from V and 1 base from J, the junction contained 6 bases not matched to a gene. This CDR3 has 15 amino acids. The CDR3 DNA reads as TGTGCCAGCAGCTTACCCGGGACAGTGTCCTACGAGCAGTACTTC. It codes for CASSLPGTVSYEQYF.

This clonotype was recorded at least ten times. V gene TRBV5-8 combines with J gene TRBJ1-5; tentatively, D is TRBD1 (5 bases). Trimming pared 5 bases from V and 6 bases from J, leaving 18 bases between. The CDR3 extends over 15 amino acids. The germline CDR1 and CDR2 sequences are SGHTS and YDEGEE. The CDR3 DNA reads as TGTGCCAGCAGGCAAAGGGGATCTGACTTTCAGCCCCAGCATTTT. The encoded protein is CASRQRGSDFQPQHF.

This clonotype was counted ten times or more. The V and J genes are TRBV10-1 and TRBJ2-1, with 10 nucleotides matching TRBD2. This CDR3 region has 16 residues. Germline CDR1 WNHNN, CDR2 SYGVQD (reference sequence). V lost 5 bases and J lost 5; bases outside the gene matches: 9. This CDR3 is CASSNRLAGANNEQFF. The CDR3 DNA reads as TGCGCCAGCAGTAACCGCCTAGCGGGGGCTAACAATGAGCAGTTCTTC.

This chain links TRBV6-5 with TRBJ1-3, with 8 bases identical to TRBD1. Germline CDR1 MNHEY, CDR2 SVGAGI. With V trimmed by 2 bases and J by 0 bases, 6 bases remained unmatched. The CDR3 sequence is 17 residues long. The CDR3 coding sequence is TGTGCCAGCAGTTACAACATCGGGACAGGCTCTGGAAACACCATATATTTT. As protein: CASSYNIGTGSGNTIYF.

The CDR3 region is CASSHRTGGRYQETQYF. The CDR3 DNA reads TGTGCCAGCAGCCATCGCACGGGCGGGAGGTACCAAGAGACCCAGTACTTC. V usage is TRBV3-2 and J usage is TRBJ2-5; the D call in the table, TRBD2, was not verified against the DNA. TRBV3-2 has pseudogene status. The CDR3 runs 17 residues.